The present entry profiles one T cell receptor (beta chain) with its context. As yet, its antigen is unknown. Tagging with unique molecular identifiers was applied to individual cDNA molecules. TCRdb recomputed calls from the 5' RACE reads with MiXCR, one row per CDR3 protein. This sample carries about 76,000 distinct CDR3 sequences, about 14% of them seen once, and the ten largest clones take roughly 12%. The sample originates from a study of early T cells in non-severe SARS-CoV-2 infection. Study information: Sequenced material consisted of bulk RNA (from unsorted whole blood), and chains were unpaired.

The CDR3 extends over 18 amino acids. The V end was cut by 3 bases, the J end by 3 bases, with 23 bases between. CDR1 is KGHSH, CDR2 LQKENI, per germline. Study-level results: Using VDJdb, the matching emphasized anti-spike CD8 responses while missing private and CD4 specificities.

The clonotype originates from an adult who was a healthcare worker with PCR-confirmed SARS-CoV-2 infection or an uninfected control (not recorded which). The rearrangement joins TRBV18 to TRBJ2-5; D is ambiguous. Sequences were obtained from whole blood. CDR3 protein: CASSPGLIASPPKETQYF. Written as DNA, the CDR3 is TGTGCCAGCTCACCCGGATTAATAGCCTCCCCCCCTAAAGAGACCCAGTACTTC.